These 20 T cell receptor beta chains were all obtained from the same sample, sequenced in a study of response to subunit inactivated influenza vaccine (dated by TCRdb to between 2017 and 2018). Libraries were made using RT-PCR. Sequencing instrument: Illumina HiSeq 2500. TCRdb itself trimmed the public reads at Q25 with fastp, ran MiXCR and retained productive beta chains. Merged by CDR3 protein, the rows form single entries marked with the most common genes and DNA. For this sample the table gives roughly 540,000 distinct CDR3 sequences, of which around 25% were detected only once. The ten largest clones capture approximately 3% of the sample. This sample was also put to use in a study of T cells expressing NK-cell markers. The second investigation adds: 5'RACE template switching, by which a universal primer site and unique molecular identifiers were added, was used to make TCR beta cDNA libraries.

The sequenced sample was CD4+ T cells sorted from PBMCs, obtained approximately 13 days after vaccination. The receptors derive from a man aged 50 or older who received an inactivated influenza vaccine. Donor details come from another sample of the same person, matched by shared clones.

The chain has TRBV19 and TRBJ1-6; D ambiguous. CDR1 and CDR2 (germline): LNHDA, SQIVND (reference sequence). V shed 5 bases and J shed 0 bases, with 5 bases lying between them. The CDR3 has 14 amino acids. The CDR3 sequence is CASSETSYNSPLHF. For the CDR3, the DNA is TGTGCCAGTAGTGAGACCTCCTATAATTCACCCCTCCACTTT.

This clonotype turned up a few times. The genes are TRBV12-3 or TRBV12-4 and TRBJ1-3; D call uncertain. This CDR3 is built from 16 residues. V shed 7 bases and J shed 0 bases, with 16 bases lying between them. The CDR3 sequence: CASIIGRTISGNTIYF. DNA of the CDR3: TGTGCCAGCATCATAGGACGGACGATCTCTGGAAACACCATATATTTT.

The rearrangement uses TRBV20-1 and TRBJ2-3, with 9 bases matching TRBD2. Germline CDR1 and CDR2: DFQATT and SNEGSKA (reference sequence). CDR3 length: 16 residues. J was trimmed by 2 bases and V by 2 bases; bases with no gene match: 8. DNA of the CDR3: TGCAGTGCTAGACTAGCGGGGCTCATAATCACAGATACGCAGTATTTT. Translation gives CSARLAGLIITDTQYF.

The genes are TRBV13 and TRBJ2-7; D unclear. This CDR3 is built from 16 residues. Trimming pared 5 bases from V and 5 bases from J, leaving 22 bases between. Germline V gene lookup returns CDR1 PRHDT and CDR2 FYEKMQ (reference sequence). DNA of the CDR3: TGTGCCAGCAGCCCCCGATACGGCTCCCCCAGGCACGAGCAGTACTTC. It encodes CASSPRYGSPRHEQYF.

CDR3 amino acids: CASSESSGGLQETQYF. In nucleotides, the CDR3 is TGCGCCAGCAGTGAGTCCAGCGGGGGGCTCCAAGAGACCCAGTACTTC. The chain carries TRBV10-1 and TRBJ2-5, with 9 bases fitting TRBD2. J gave up 1 base and V 0 bases, and 3 bases lay outside the gene matches. Germline V lookup: CDR1 WNHNN, CDR2 SYGVQD (reference sequence). This CDR3 spans 16 amino acids.

This sequence joins TRBV10-3 and TRBJ2-2; D might be TRBD1 (5 bases). Germline-derived CDR1 and CDR2 are ENHRY and SYGVKD. V gave up 6 bases and J gave up 7 bases, with 15 bases separating them. CDR3 size: 14 residues. This CDR3 is CAIRDQGFNGELFF. The CDR3 region has the DNA TGTGCCATCAGGGACCAGGGCTTTAACGGGGAGCTGTTTTTT.

This clonotype was recorded a few times. The genes are TRBV30 and TRBJ2-1; possible D gene TRBD1, 5 bases. V was cut by 8 bases and J by 3 bases, with 11 bases left in between. Looked up from germline, CDR1 is GTSNPN and CDR2 is SVGIG (reference sequence). The CDR3 loop spans 12 amino acids. The chain's CDR3 is CATGRFYNEQFF. The CDR3 DNA sequence: TGTGCCACAGGACGGTTCTACAATGAGCAGTTCTTC.

V and J are TRBV12-3 or TRBV12-4 and TRBJ1-4; D is undetermined. The length of the CDR3 is 14 residues. Trimming removed 3 bases from V and 8 bases from J, with 13 bases in between. As DNA, the CDR3 is TGTGCCAGCAGTTTCTCTAGGGTGAACGAAAAACTGTTTTTT. Amino acids: CASSFSRVNEKLFF.

The chain is built from TRBV18 and TRBJ1-4; no reliable D call. Trimming cost V 0 bases and J 3 bases, with 5 bases left between them. Germline V gene data show CDR1 as KGHSH and CDR2 as LQKENI. The CDR3 extends over 14 amino acids. The CDR3 DNA follows: TGTGCCAGCTCACCACCTTCTTCTAATGAAAAACTGTTTTTT. Residues: CASSPPSSNEKLFF.

The chain carries TRBV5-1 and TRBJ1-1; D may be TRBD1 (6 bases). This CDR3 is built from 15 residues. CDR1 SGHRS and CDR2 YFSETQ come from the germline V gene. The V gene lost 4 bases and the J gene lost 10 bases, with 23 bases spanning the gap. The CDR3 loop reads CASSDRPDGGGGAFF. The CDR3 region has the DNA TGCGCCAGCAGCGACAGGCCGGACGGGGGCGGCGGAGCTTTCTTT.

The rearrangement links TRBV20-1 to TRBJ1-5; D is possibly TRBD1 (6 bases). CDR1 is DFQATT, CDR2 SNEGSKA, per germline (reference sequence). The CDR3 runs to 13 residues. Trimming cost V 5 bases and J 6 bases, with 14 bases left between them. The chain's CDR3 is CSAQDSASQPQHF. As DNA, the CDR3 is TGCAGTGCTCAGGACAGCGCGAGTCAGCCCCAGCATTTT.

This clonotype came up many times. The chain recombines TRBV29-1 with TRBJ2-3; TRBD2 is a possible D gene (5 bases). Germline CDR1 reads SQVTM; CDR2 reads ANQGSEA. V lost 6 bases, J lost 3 bases, and 16 bases lay in between. CDR3 length: 14 residues. In DNA form, the CDR3 reads TGCAGCGTCCACCTGGGGAGCGGTACAGATACGCAGTATTTT. Translated: CSVHLGSGTDTQYF.

This clonotype turned up a few times. V usage is TRBV14 and J usage is TRBJ2-5; D remains unclear. There are 11 residues in the CDR3. The germline V gene has CDR1 SGHDN and CDR2 FVKESK. Trimming removed 3 bases from V and 5 bases from J, with 4 bases in between. CDR3 sequence reads: CASSQWETQYF. The CDR3 nucleotides read TGTGCCAGCAGCCAGTGGGAGACCCAGTACTTC.

In its sample, this clonotype was seen a few times. The chain links TRBV12-3 or TRBV12-4 to TRBJ1-5, with 7 bases aligning to TRBD1. The CDR3 covers 14 residues. V dropped 6 bases and J dropped 7; count of bases not matched to a gene: 9. This CDR3 is CASRPDRVGQPQHF. CDR3 bases: TGTGCCAGCAGGCCAGACAGGGTTGGACAGCCCCAGCATTTT.

Only a few counts were recorded for this clonotype. The rearrangement links TRBV27 to TRBJ2-2, with 11 bases matching TRBD2. This CDR3 is 16 amino acids long. Germline CDR1 MNHEY, CDR2 SMNVEV (reference sequence). Germline trimming cut 6 bases from V and 5 bases from J; bases unmatched to any gene: 8. In DNA, the CDR3 is TGTGCCAGCAGACCTATCGGACTAGCGGGTACCGGGGAGCTGTTTTTT. This sequence encodes CASRPIGLAGTGELFF.

The V gene is TRBV7-9, the J gene TRBJ2-2; tentatively, D is TRBD1 (5 bases). The V gene's germline CDR1 is SEHNR and CDR2 FQNEAQ (reference sequence). The CDR3 extends over 16 amino acids. V was clipped by 5 bases and J by 0 bases, with 13 bases between them. In DNA form, the CDR3 reads TGTGCCAGCAGCCCAAGGACACGAGCGAACACCGGGGAGCTGTTTTTT. It codes for CASSPRTRANTGELFF.

This chain joins TRBV20-1 and TRBJ2-1; 10 nucleotides align to TRBD2. J lost 7 bases, V lost 6 bases, and 15 bases had no gene match. The length of the CDR3 is 16 residues. Per the germline V gene, CDR1 is DFQATT and CDR2 is SNEGSKA (reference sequence). The CDR3 region has the DNA TGCAGTGCCACCCTGCCCCAGCGGGGGGGCTTAAATGAGCAGTTCTTC. It codes for CSATLPQRGGLNEQFF.

The chain is built from TRBV20-1 and TRBJ2-7, with a tentative D call TRBD1 (6 bases). V gave up 8 bases and J gave up 3 bases, with 14 bases separating them. CDR1 and CDR2 from the germline V gene are DFQATT and SNEGSKA (reference sequence). This CDR3 spans 12 amino acids. CDR3 coding DNA: TGCAGTTCCAGCAGGGGCGGCTACGAGCAGTACTTC. Its translation: CSSSRGGYEQYF.

This sequence joins TRBV29-1 and TRBJ2-6, with D tentatively TRBD1 or TRBD2 (7 bases each). Germline V gene data show CDR1 as SQVTM and CDR2 as ANQGSEA. The CDR3 runs 16 residues. The V gene lost 6 bases and the J gene lost 0 bases, with 15 bases spanning the gap. The CDR3, as DNA: TGCAGCGTGGGAAGCGGGACAGTCTCTGGGGCCAACGTCCTGACTTTC. This sequence encodes CSVGSGTVSGANVLTF.

There are a few counts of this clonotype. The DNA for the CDR3 is TGTGCCAGCAGCTTAAATCCCGCCACGGACAGGGACGAGCAGTACTTC. This translates into CASSLNPATDRDEQYF. This chain connects TRBV7-9 to TRBJ2-7; 8 positions agree with TRBD1. V lost 2 bases to trimming and J lost 5 bases; unmatched junction nucleotides: 11. The CDR3 has 16 amino acids. Germline loops: CDR1 SEHNR, CDR2 FQNEAQ (reference sequence).